A single T cell receptor beta chain is shown here with its context. Its antigen is currently unknown. One junction end disagrees with the germline gene, perhaps due to a read error. This specimen comes from a study of T-cell memory formation after mild COVID-19. Study as a whole: TCR clustering was largely donor specific.

CDR1 and CDR2 (germline): SQVTM, ANQGSEA. This CDR3 comprises 15 residues. TCRdb used MiXCR to reprocess the 5' RACE reads, holding one entry per CDR3 protein. The data show 350,000 to 500,000 distinct CDR3 sequences, about a sixth seen once. Study-wide findings and caveats: In pre-infection memory, a portion of responding clones appeared, which suggested that cross-reactive memory joined.

The receptor comes from a man in his late teens or twenties who had mild COVID-19 (a few samples of this study predate the infection). Cell type and time point are not known. The chain joins TRBV29-1 to TRBJ2-1; 13 nucleotides line up with TRBD2. The source material was PBMCs or a T cell subset sorted from them (not recorded which). The CDR3 is CSVRTSGGLYNDQFF. In nucleotides, the CDR3 is TGCAGCGTACGGACTAGCGGGGGCCTCTACAATGATCAGTTCTTC.